These 7 T cell receptor beta chains share one sample of origin, sequenced in a study of T-cell reconstitution after alpha-beta-depleted transplantation in children. Molecular barcoding with unique molecular identifiers was used for the TCRbeta library. TCRdb reanalysed the PCR reads using MiXCR and keeps one entry per CDR3 protein. The data hold 150,000 to 200,000 distinct CDR3 sequences, with roughly 6% observed a single time. The input for sequencing was PBMCs, taken before TCRalphabeta/CD19-depleted stem cell transplant. The receptors were gathered from a girl younger than two with combined immunodeficiency, due to receive a stem cell transplant.

With regard to this clonotype: A much more abundant neighbour one base away suggests this may be a read error. The gene calls are TRBV6-2 or TRBV6-3 and TRBJ2-5, with 10 nucleotides matching TRBD2. Germline CDR1 MNHEY, CDR2 SVGEGT. This CDR3 is built from 16 residues. This CDR3 is CASSRTSGSYQETRYF. CDR3 DNA sequence: TGTGCCAGCAGTCGGACTAGCGGCTCGTACCAAGAGACCCGGTACTTC.

This clonotype was counted between two and nine times. This chain joins TRBV15 and TRBJ2-3; D is ambiguous. The ends were cut back, 3 bases at V and 0 bases at J, with 7 bases in the middle. This CDR3 is 14 amino acids long. From germline, CDR1 is LNHNV and CDR2 YYDKDF (reference sequence). In DNA form, the CDR3 reads TGTGCCACCAGCAGTCGGAAAAGCACAGATACGCAGTATTTT. Translating gives CATSSRKSTDTQYF.

The chain combines TRBV12-3 or TRBV12-4 with TRBJ1-2, with D possibly being TRBD1 (6 bases). This CDR3 is 16 amino acids long. Deletions cut 6 bases from V and 0 bases from J, with 17 bases between. The CDR3 nucleotides are TGTGCCAGCAGCCCCCCGACAGGTCCAGCTAACTATGGCTACACCTTC. Translating it yields CASSPPTGPANYGYTF.

This clonotype was seen ten or more times. The chain recombines TRBV7-3 with TRBJ2-2, with 10 bases matching TRBD2. V lost 0 bases, J lost 5 bases, and 9 bases stayed unmatched. Germline V gene data show CDR1 as SGHTA and CDR2 as FQGTGA. The CDR3 contains 18 residues. CDR3 residues: CASSLTSWTSGGTGELFF. CDR3 coding DNA: TGTGCCAGCAGCTTAACGTCATGGACTAGCGGAGGGACCGGGGAGCTGTTTTTT.

This clonotype appeared many times. V gene TRBV29-1 combines with J gene TRBJ2-3; maybe TRBD2 (6 bases). The CDR3 has 11 residues. The germline V and J ends were trimmed by 4 bases and 4 bases, with 6 bases remaining between them. CDR1 and CDR2 from the germline V gene are SQVTM and ANQGSEA. CDR3 DNA: TGCAGCGTTGGGGACTCAGATACGCAGTATTTT. Translated, it gives CSVGDSDTQYF.

V is TRBV12-3 or TRBV12-4 and J is TRBJ2-1; D call uncertain. The CDR3 contains 11 residues. Trimming took off 8 bases at V and 2 bases at J, with 4 bases between the two ends. CDR3 bases: TGTGCCAGCGACCCCTACAATGAGCAGTTCTTC. Protein product: CASDPYNEQFF.

This clonotype was recorded many times. The V gene is TRBV12-3 or TRBV12-4, the J gene TRBJ2-7; maybe TRBD1 (5 bases). Trimming cost V 3 bases and J 2 bases, with 14 bases left between them. The CDR3 has 15 amino acids. The CDR3 bases are TGTGCCAGCAGTTTCTCGGGCAGGGCAACCTACGAGCAGTACTTC. Translated, it gives CASSFSGRATYEQYF.